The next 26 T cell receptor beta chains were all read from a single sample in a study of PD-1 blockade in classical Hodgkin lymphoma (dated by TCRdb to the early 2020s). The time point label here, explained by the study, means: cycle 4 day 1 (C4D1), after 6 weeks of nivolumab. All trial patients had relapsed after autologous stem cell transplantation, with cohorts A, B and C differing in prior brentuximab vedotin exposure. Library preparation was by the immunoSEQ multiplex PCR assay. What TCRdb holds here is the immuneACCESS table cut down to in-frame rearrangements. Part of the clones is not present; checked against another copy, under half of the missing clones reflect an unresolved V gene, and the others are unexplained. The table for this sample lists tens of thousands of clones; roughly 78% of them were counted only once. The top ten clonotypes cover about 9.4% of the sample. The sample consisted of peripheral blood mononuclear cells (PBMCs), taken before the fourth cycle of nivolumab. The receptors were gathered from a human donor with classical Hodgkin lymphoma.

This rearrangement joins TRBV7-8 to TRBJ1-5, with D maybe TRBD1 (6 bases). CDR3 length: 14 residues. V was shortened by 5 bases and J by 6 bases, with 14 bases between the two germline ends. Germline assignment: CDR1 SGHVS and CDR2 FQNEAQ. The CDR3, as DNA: TGTGCCAGCAGCCTAGTACAGGGAGGTCAGCCCCAGCATTTT. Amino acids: CASSLVQGGQPQHF.

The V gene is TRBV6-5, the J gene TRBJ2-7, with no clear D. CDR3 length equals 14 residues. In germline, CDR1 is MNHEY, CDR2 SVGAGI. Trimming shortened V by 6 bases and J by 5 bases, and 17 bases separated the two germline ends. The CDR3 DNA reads TGTGCCAGCAGCCTCCCCTGGGATCGGGACGAGCAGTACTTC. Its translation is CASSLPWDRDEQYF.

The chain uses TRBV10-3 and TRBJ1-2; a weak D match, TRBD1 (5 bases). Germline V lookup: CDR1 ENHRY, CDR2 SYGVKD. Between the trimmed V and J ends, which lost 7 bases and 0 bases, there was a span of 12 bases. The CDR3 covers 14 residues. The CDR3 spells CAITKTDTNYGYTF. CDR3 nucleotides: TGTGCCATCACCAAGACAGATACTAACTATGGCTACACCTTC.

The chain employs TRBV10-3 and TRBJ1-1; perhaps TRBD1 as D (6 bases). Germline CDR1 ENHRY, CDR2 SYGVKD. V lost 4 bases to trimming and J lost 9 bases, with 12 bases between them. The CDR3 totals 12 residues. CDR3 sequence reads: CAISGGGLQAFF. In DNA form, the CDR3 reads TGTGCCATCAGTGGCGGGGGGCTTCAAGCTTTCTTT.

The CDR3 DNA reads TGTGCCAGCAGCTTGGTTGGGGCCGGCAATGAGCAGTTCTTC. It specifies CASSLVGAGNEQFF. V usage is TRBV5-4 and J usage is TRBJ2-1; the D gene is possibly TRBD1 (5 bases). The CDR3 runs to 14 residues. With 0 bases removed from V and 6 bases from J, the gap between germline ends came to 10 bases. Germline V gene sequence: CDR1 SGHNT, CDR2 YYREEE (reference sequence).

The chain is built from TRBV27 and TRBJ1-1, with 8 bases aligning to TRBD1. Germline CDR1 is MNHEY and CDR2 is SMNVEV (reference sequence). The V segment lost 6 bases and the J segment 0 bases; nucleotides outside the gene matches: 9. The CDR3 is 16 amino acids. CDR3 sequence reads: CASSLPQGALNTEAFF. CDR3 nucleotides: TGTGCCAGCAGCTTGCCGCAGGGGGCCTTGAACACTGAAGCTTTCTTT.

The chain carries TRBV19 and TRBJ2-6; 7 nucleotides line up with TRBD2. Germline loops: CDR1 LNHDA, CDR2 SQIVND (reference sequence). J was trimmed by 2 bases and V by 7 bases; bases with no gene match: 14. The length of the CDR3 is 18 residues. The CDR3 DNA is TGTGCCAGTACCACCCTCCCCGGGAGGAAGACTGGGGCCAACGTCCTGACTTTC. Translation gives CASTTLPGRKTGANVLTF.

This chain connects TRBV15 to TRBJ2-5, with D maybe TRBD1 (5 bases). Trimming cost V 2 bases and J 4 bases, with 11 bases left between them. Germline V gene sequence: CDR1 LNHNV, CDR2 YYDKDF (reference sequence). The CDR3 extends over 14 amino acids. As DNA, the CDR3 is TGTGCCACCAGCAGACAGGGTCGGGCAGAGACCCAGTACTTC. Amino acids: CATSRQGRAETQYF.

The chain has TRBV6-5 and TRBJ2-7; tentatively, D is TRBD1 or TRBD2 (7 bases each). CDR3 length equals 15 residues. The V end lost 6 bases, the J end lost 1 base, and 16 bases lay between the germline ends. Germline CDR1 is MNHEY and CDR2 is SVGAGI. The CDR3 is CASRLGQGGSYEQYF. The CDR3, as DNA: TGTGCCAGCAGACTCGGGCAGGGGGGGTCCTACGAGCAGTACTTC.

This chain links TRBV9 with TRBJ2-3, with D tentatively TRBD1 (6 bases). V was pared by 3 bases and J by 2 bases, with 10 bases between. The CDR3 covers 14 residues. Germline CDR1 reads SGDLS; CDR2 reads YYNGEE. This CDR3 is CASSAWDNTDTQYF. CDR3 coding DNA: TGTGCCAGCAGCGCCTGGGACAACACAGATACGCAGTATTTT.

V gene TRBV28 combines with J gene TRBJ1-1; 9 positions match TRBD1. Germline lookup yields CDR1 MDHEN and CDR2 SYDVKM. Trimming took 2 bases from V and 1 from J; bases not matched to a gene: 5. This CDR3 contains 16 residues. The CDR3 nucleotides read TGTGCCAGCAGTTTACCGTGGACAGGGGAGAACACTGAAGCTTTCTTT. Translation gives CASSLPWTGENTEAFF.

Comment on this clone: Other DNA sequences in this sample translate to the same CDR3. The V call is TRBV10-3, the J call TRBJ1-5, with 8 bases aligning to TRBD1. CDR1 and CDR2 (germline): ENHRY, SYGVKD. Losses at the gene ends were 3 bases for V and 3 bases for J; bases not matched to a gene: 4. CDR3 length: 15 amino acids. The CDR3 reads CAISEGTGANQPQHF. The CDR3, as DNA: TGTGCCATCAGTGAAGGGACAGGTGCCAATCAGCCCCAGCATTTT.

The CDR3 nucleotides read TGTGCCAGCAGCTTCAGTGCAGGGCGGAACACCGGGGAGCTGTTTTTT. Translation gives CASSFSAGRNTGELFF. This rearrangement joins TRBV5-6 to TRBJ2-2; D might be TRBD1 (5 bases). V was cut by 2 bases and J by 1 base, with 12 bases left in between. The germline gives CDR1 SGHDT, CDR2 YYEEEE. The CDR3 extends over 16 amino acids.

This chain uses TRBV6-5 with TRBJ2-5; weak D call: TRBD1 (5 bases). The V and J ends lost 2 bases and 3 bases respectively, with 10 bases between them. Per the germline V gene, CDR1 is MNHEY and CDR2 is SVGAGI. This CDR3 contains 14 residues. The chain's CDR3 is CASSYGAAKETQYF. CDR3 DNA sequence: TGTGCCAGCAGTTACGGGGCCGCAAAAGAGACCCAGTACTTC.

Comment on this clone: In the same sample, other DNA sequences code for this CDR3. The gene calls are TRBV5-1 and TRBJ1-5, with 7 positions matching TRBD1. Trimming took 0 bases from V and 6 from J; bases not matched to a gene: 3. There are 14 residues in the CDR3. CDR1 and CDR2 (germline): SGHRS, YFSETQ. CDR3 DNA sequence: TGCGCCAGCAGCTTGGGACAGGGCGGTCAGCCCCAGCATTTT. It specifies CASSLGQGGQPQHF.

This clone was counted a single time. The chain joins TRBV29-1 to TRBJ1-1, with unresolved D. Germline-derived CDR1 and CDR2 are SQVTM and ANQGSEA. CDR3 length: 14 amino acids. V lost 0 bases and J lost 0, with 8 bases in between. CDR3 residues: CSVEDSPLNTEAFF. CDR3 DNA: TGCAGCGTTGAAGATTCGCCTTTGAACACTGAAGCTTTCTTT.

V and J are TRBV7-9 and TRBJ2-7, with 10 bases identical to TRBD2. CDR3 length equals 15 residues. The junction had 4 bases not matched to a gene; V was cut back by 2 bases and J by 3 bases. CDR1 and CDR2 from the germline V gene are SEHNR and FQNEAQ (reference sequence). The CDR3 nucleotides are TGTGCCAGCAGCTTACTAGCGGGAGATAACTACGAGCAGTACTTC. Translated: CASSLLAGDNYEQYF.

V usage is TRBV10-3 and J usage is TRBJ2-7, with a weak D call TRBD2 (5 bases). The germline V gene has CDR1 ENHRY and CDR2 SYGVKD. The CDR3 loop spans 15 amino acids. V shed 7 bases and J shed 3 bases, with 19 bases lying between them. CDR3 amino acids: CAIIDPSQIYYEQYF. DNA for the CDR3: TGTGCCATCATCGATCCTAGCCAAATCTACTACGAGCAGTACTTC.

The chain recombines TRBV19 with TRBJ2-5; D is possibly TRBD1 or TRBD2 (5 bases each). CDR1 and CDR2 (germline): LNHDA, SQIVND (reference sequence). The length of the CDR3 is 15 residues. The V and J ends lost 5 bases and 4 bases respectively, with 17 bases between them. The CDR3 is CASSLAAGALETQYF. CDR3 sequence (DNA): TGTGCCAGTAGTCTGGCGGCCGGGGCACTAGAGACCCAGTACTTC. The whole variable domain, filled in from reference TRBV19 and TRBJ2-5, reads DGGITQSPKYLFRKEGQNVTLSCEQNLNHDAMYWYRQDPGQGLRLIYYSQIVNDFQKGDIAEGYSVSREKKESFPLTVTSAQKNPTAFYLCASSLAAGALETQYFGPGTRLLVL.

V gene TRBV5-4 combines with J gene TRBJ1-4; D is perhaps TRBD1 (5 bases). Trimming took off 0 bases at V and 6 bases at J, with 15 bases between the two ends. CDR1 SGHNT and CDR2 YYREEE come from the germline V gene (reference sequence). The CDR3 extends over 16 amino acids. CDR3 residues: CASSLGGGTWDEKLFF. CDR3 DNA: TGTGCCAGCAGCTTGGGCGGCGGGACGTGGGATGAAAAACTGTTTTTT.

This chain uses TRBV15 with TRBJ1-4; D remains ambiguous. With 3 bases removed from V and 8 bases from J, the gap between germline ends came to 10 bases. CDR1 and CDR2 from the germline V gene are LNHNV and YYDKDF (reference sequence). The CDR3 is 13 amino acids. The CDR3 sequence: CATSRRVLEKLFF. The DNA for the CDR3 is TGTGCCACCAGCAGGCGGGTTCTAGAAAAACTGTTTTTT.

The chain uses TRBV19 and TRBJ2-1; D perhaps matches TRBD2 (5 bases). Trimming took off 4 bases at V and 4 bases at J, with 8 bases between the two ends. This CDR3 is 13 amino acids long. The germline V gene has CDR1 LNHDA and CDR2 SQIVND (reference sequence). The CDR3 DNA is TGTGCCAGTAGTAATGGCGGGTACAATGAGCAGTTCTTC. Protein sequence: CASSNGGYNEQFF.

The CDR3 region is CASSPTGGRGEAFF. Written as DNA, the CDR3 is TGTGCCAGCAGCCCTACAGGGGGCAGGGGTGAAGCTTTCTTT. This chain uses TRBV7-3 with TRBJ1-1; 9 nucleotides align to TRBD1. The V gene end was trimmed by 5 bases and the J gene end by 7 bases; junction bases not matched to a gene: 8. The CDR3 runs to 14 residues. Germline V lookup: CDR1 SGHTA, CDR2 FQGTGA.

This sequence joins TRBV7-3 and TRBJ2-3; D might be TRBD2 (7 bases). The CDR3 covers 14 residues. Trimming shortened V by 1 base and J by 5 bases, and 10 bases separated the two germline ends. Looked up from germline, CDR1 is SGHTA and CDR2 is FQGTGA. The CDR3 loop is CASSLRGGGDTQYF. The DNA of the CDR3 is TGTGCCAGCAGCTTAAGGGGGGGCGGAGATACGCAGTATTTT.

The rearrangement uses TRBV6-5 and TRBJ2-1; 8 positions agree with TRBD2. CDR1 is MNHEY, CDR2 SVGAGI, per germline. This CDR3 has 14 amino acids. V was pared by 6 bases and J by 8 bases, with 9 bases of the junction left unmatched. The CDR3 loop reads CASRVSGGWDEQFF. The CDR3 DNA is TGTGCCAGCAGGGTTTCGGGAGGGTGGGATGAGCAGTTCTTC.

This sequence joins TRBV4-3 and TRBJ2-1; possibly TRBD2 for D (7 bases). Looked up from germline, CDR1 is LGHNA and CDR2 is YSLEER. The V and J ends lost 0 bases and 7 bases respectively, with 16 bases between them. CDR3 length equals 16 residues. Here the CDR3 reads CASSQDLGGGSNEQFF. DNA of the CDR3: TGCGCCAGCAGCCAAGATCTAGGGGGGGGGTCAAATGAGCAGTTCTTC.